This section outlines one T cell receptor beta chain sequence together with its context. The source of the sample is a study of blood T cell repertoires in COVID-19. Across the whole study: The United States, Italy and Spain provided the acute and convalescent COVID-19 samples. T cells, B-cell-depleted T cells, or PBMCs supplied cDNA or gDNA.

The study assigned cohorts using participant-reported clinical history. Per the germline V gene, CDR1 is SQVTM and CDR2 is ANQGSEA. Trimming took 3 bases from V and 9 from J, leaving 14 bases between them. This CDR3 is 12 amino acids long. Assay: immunoSEQ multiplex PCR; the TCRdb copy retains only in-frame clones and omits some. The sample lists some 200,000 clones; about 80% were seen once. The J gene is TRBJ1-1, the V gene TRBV29-1; D gene unclear. Sequences were obtained from PBMCs or T cells enriched from blood (not recorded which). The origin of this receptor is a middle-aged woman with acute COVID-19. Here the CDR3 DNA reads TGCAGCGTTGAGTTGCCTGCAGACAAAGCTTTCTTT. Its translation: CSVELPADKAFF.